This passage covers 23 T cell receptor beta chains from one sample sequenced in a study of metastatic and nonmetastatic thyroid tumors. With MiXCR, TCRdb called clones anew from the PCR reads. The table has roughly 30,000 clones, approximately 17% seen once. Every patient was untreated before thyroid surgery. Material for sequencing was blood. The receptors here all came from a female donor with papillary thyroid cancer or a benign thyroid nodule (not recorded which). Some clones in this sample may be carry-over from other donors' samples.

This clone was seen ten or more times. Here the CDR3 reads CASSQDLSYEQYF. For the CDR3, the DNA is TGTGCCAGCAGCCAAGATCTGAGTTACGAGCAGTACTTC. The chain joins TRBV3-1 to TRBJ2-7; the D is unclear. CDR3 length equals 13 residues. Germline V gene data show CDR1 as LGHDT and CDR2 as YNNKEL (reference sequence). The V end was cut by 0 bases, the J end by 4 bases, with 7 bases between.

The sample holds many counts of this clone. The V gene is TRBV5-8, the J gene TRBJ2-1, with a weak D call TRBD2 (6 bases). Germline V gene sequence: CDR1 SGHTS, CDR2 YDEGEE. Trimming cost V 4 bases and J 0 bases, with 20 bases left between them. The CDR3 length is 18 residues. CDR3 DNA sequence: TGTGCCAGCAGCAACGAACCATCTAGCGCGAGCTCCTACAATGAGCAGTTCTTC. This gives the protein CASSNEPSSASSYNEQFF. The variable domain in full, with the rest retrieved from reference TRBV5-8 and TRBJ2-1, is EAGVTQSPTHLIKTRGQQATLRCSPISGHTSVYWYQQALGLGLQFLLWYDEGEERNRGNFPPRFSGRQFPNYSSELNVNALELEDSALYLCASSNEPSSASSYNEQFFGPGTRLTVL.

This clone was seen repeatedly, ten times or more. The CDR3 region is CASSLEGGFVNEQFF. CDR3 sequence (DNA): TGTGCCAGCAGCTTGGAGGGGGGGTTTGTGAATGAGCAGTTCTTC. The chain recombines TRBV7-2 with TRBJ2-1; a weak D match, TRBD2 (7 bases). Germline assignment: CDR1 SGHTA and CDR2 FQGNSA. V shed 3 bases and J shed 7 bases, with 16 bases lying between them. This CDR3 is 15 amino acids long.

This clone was seen repeatedly, ten times or more. The V gene is TRBV20-1, the J gene TRBJ1-1, with D possibly being TRBD1 (5 bases). The CDR3 consists of 13 residues. Germline assignment: CDR1 DFQATT and CDR2 SNEGSKA (reference sequence). Trimming stripped 5 bases from V and 4 bases from J, with 14 bases between. The CDR3 protein is CSAPGPTSTEAFF. The CDR3 region has the DNA TGCAGTGCTCCGGGACCGACGAGCACTGAAGCTTTCTTT.

This clone was observed many times. The V call is TRBV4-2, the J call TRBJ2-1, with 8 bases lining up with TRBD1. CDR3 length equals 17 residues. The ends lost 4 bases at V and 4 bases at J; junction bases unmatched: 12. The germline CDR1 and CDR2 sequences are LGHNA and YNFKEQ. CDR3 DNA sequence: TGTGCCAGCAGCCTAATGCTTACCGGGACAGGTTACAATGAGCAGTTCTTC. Encoded protein: CASSLMLTGTGYNEQFF.

The table lists this clone with many counts. The rearrangement links TRBV10-3 to TRBJ2-7, with 12 bases identical to TRBD1. The CDR3 is 17 amino acids. The J segment lost 0 bases and the V segment lost 2 bases, leaving 5 bases of the junction unmatched. Looked up from germline, CDR1 is ENHRY and CDR2 is SYGVKD. CDR3 coding DNA: TGTGCCATCAGTGAGCCGGGACAGGGGGCCCTCTCCTACGAGCAGTACTTC. It specifies CAISEPGQGALSYEQYF.

This clone was seen repeatedly, ten times or more. The rearrangement links TRBV20-1 to TRBJ2-7; TRBD1 is a possible D gene (5 bases). CDR3 length equals 14 residues. Per the germline V gene, CDR1 is DFQATT and CDR2 is SNEGSKA (reference sequence). The V end was cut by 3 bases, the J end by 4 bases, with 16 bases between. The CDR3 region is CSARGPTDVYEQYF. The CDR3 nucleotides are TGCAGTGCTAGGGGGCCGACAGACGTATACGAGCAGTACTTC.

V usage is TRBV5-1 and J usage is TRBJ2-2; D possibly corresponds to TRBD1 (5 bases). The germline CDR1 and CDR2 sequences are SGHRS and YFSETQ. The CDR3 runs 13 residues. V was trimmed by 6 bases and J by 6 bases, leaving 12 bases between them. The CDR3 DNA sequence: TGCGCCAGCATCTTCACAGGTGCCGGGGAGCTGTTTTTT. Its translation: CASIFTGAGELFF.

This clone has ten or more counts. This chain connects TRBV5-6 to TRBJ2-1; 11 bases agree with TRBD2. The ends lost 4 bases at V and 5 bases at J; junction bases unmatched: 8. This CDR3 has 16 residues. CDR1 and CDR2 from the germline V gene are SGHDT and YYEEEE. For the CDR3, the DNA is TGTGCCAGCAGCCCTTTAGCGGGAGGGATAAACAATGAGCAGTTCTTC. It is translated as CASSPLAGGINNEQFF.

This clone has a count of ten or more. V and J are TRBV4-1 and TRBJ2-5; D gene uncertain. Germline values: CDR1 MGHRA, CDR2 YSYEKL. Trimming pared 1 base from V and 2 bases from J, leaving 8 bases between. The CDR3 is 14 amino acids. CDR3 protein: CASSQVALQETQYF. The CDR3 DNA follows: TGCGCCAGCAGCCAAGTAGCATTGCAAGAGACCCAGTACTTC.

Worth noting for this clone: At one of its ends the junction is not consistent with the germline gene, which may arise from a read error. The chain uses TRBV20-1 and TRBJ2-6; possible D gene TRBD2, 6 bases. This CDR3 is built from 13 residues. Germline CDR1 and CDR2: DFQATT and SNEGSKA (reference sequence). The DNA for the CDR3 is TGCAGTGCTGGGGACTCTGTGGCCAACGTCCTGACTTTC. Translation: CSAGDSVANVLTF.

This clone was counted at least ten times. J is TRBJ2-7 and V is TRBV24-1; D is perhaps TRBD2 (5 bases). CDR3 length: 13 residues. V was cut by 3 bases and J by 1 base, with 6 bases left in between. Germline CDR1 and CDR2: KGHDR and SFDVKD. This chain's CDR3 is CATSDGSSYEQYF. The DNA of the CDR3 is TGTGCCACCAGTGATGGGAGTTCCTACGAGCAGTACTTC.

There are many counts of this clone. The chain joins TRBV5-1 to TRBJ2-3; D uncertain. CDR3 length equals 15 residues. The V gene lost 0 bases and the J gene lost 1 base, with 9 bases spanning the gap. Germline V CDR1 and CDR2: SGHRS, YFSETQ. The CDR3 DNA reads as TGCGCCAGCAGCTTGGCTACCCTCGGCACAGATACGCAGTATTTT. Protein sequence: CASSLATLGTDTQYF.

This clone was counted a few times. The chain carries TRBV6-6 and TRBJ1-6, with a weak D call TRBD1 (5 bases). V was clipped by 2 bases and J by 4 bases, with 12 bases between them. Per germline, CDR1 MNHNY and CDR2 SVGAGI (reference sequence). This CDR3 has 16 residues. The CDR3 DNA follows: TGTGCCAGCAGTTACGGAGGGGTCGGGTATAATTCACCCCTCCACTTT. This gives the protein CASSYGGVGYNSPLHF.

This clone turned up a few times. The J gene is TRBJ2-1, the V gene TRBV6-2 or TRBV6-3; no definite D call. The V and J ends lost 6 bases and 8 bases respectively, with 11 bases between them. Germline assignment: CDR1 MNHEY and CDR2 SVGEGT. This CDR3 has 12 amino acids. CDR3 sequence reads: CASSIISYEQFF. CDR3 in DNA: TGTGCCAGCAGCATAATCTCGTATGAGCAGTTCTTC.

Many counts were recorded for this clone. The J gene is TRBJ1-4, the V gene TRBV12-3 or TRBV12-4, with TRBD1 matching over 8 bases. The length of the CDR3 is 16 residues. The V segment lost 2 bases and the J segment 5 bases; nucleotides outside the gene matches: 7. The CDR3 DNA is TGTGCCAGCAGTTTAAGTTTCACAGGGGGAAATGAAAAACTGTTTTTT. It encodes CASSLSFTGGNEKLFF.

This clone was seen ten or more times. The gene calls are TRBV20-1 and TRBJ2-1, with D perhaps being TRBD1 or TRBD2 (5 bases each). Trimming shortened V by 2 bases and J by 4 bases, and 15 bases separated the two germline ends. The CDR3 has 15 amino acids. Germline values: CDR1 DFQATT, CDR2 SNEGSKA (reference sequence). The DNA for the CDR3 is TGCAGTGCTAGATTGACTAATGGGGGATACAATGAGCAGTTCTTC. Translated: CSARLTNGGYNEQFF.

This clone was recorded at least ten times. CDR3 residues: CASSSLDRTIYSNQPQHF. CDR3 in DNA: TGTGCCAGCAGTTCACTGGACAGAACGATTTATAGCAATCAGCCCCAGCATTTT. The J gene is TRBJ1-5, the V gene TRBV12-3 or TRBV12-4, with D perhaps matching TRBD1 (6 bases). Trimming left V 4 bases short and J 0 bases short, with 19 bases between. The CDR3 length is 18 residues.

On this clone itself: Given a much more abundant clone one base away, this may be a read error. The CDR3 DNA reads TGTGCCAGTAGTGAGGGACTAGCGAGGACCGAGGCCCAGTACTTC. It yields the protein CASSEGLARTEAQYF. The chain couples TRBV19 to TRBJ2-5, with TRBD2 matching over 10 bases. Germline-derived CDR1 and CDR2 are LNHDA and SQIVND (reference sequence). Unmatched junction bases numbered 12, after V lost 5 bases and J lost 9 bases. This CDR3 has 15 amino acids.

This clone was counted many times. The chain uses TRBV6-5 and TRBJ2-6; D remains ambiguous. V dropped 0 bases and J dropped 4 bases, with 16 bases sitting between them. This CDR3 is built from 18 residues. The V gene's germline CDR1 is MNHEY and CDR2 SVGAGI. This chain's CDR3 is CASSYSLTRVRGANVLTF. In DNA, the CDR3 is TGTGCCAGCAGTTACTCACTCACACGAGTAAGGGGGGCCAACGTCCTGACTTTC.

This rearrangement joins TRBV12-3 or TRBV12-4 to TRBJ1-2; tentatively, D is TRBD1 (5 bases). The ends were cut back, 1 base at V and 4 bases at J, with 10 bases in the middle. The CDR3 consists of 14 residues. The CDR3 bases are TGTGCCAGCAGTTTAGGGGGGAAGGGCTATGGCTACACCTTC. Translation gives CASSLGGKGYGYTF.

The chain combines TRBV20-1 with TRBJ2-7; TRBD2 is a possible D gene (5 bases). V shed 6 bases and J shed 5 bases, with 11 bases lying between them. CDR1 and CDR2 from the germline V gene are DFQATT and SNEGSKA (reference sequence). The CDR3 has 11 residues. For the CDR3, the DNA is TGCAGTGCGGAGGTTCTTGACGAGCAGTACTTC. It codes for CSAEVLDEQYF.

This clone has ten or more counts. Since no conserved phenylalanine or tryptophan closes the CDR3, a read error is the likely cause. It is unclear where the CDR3 begins or ends on the DNA, so no DNA is shown, and the CDR3 is as TCRdb lists it. The rearrangement uses TRBV11-2 and TRBJ1-3. CDR1 and CDR2 (germline): SGHAT, FQNNGV. The CDR3 spans 10 amino acids, including both terminal residues. CDR3 sequence reads: CASTEYRGLA.